The 27 T cell receptor beta chains below all came from one sample that was sequenced in a study of blood T cell repertoires in COVID-19. Using immunoSEQ multiplex PCR, the repertoire was profiled, and TCRdb retains in-frame clones only, with some absent. Among just over 650,000 clones listed, around 89% were seen once. Sequencing was done on a sample of peripheral blood. These receptors were obtained from a woman younger than 35 with acute or convalescent COVID-19.

The V and J genes are TRBV6-5 and TRBJ1-2; 7 bases are a match to TRBD1. Germline-derived CDR1 and CDR2 are MNHEY and SVGAGI. CDR3 size: 15 residues. V gave up 5 bases and J gave up 7 bases; unmatched junction bases: 13. The CDR3 region has the DNA TGTGCCAGCAGTAAGCAACAGGGGCCCCCGGGTGGCTACACCTTC. The encoded protein is CASSKQQGPPGGYTF.

The rearrangement links TRBV6-5 to TRBJ2-1, with 9 bases fitting TRBD2. Germline trimming cut 6 bases from V and 8 bases from J; bases unmatched to any gene: 11. Per germline, CDR1 MNHEY and CDR2 SVGAGI. CDR3 length: 15 residues. The CDR3 loop is CASRGYSGGADEQFF. In DNA form, the CDR3 reads TGTGCCAGCAGGGGTTATAGCGGGGGAGCCGATGAGCAGTTCTTC.

CDR3 sequence reads: CASSFRGAGTDTQYF. CDR3 bases: TGTGCCAGCAGTTTTCGGGGGGCCGGCACAGATACGCAGTATTTT. This sequence joins TRBV5-6 and TRBJ2-3, with a weak D call TRBD2 (7 bases). This CDR3 is 15 amino acids long. Germline loops: CDR1 SGHDT, CDR2 YYEEEE. V was trimmed by 5 bases and J by 1 base, leaving 14 bases between them.

The J gene is TRBJ2-7, the V gene TRBV9, with 9 nucleotides matching TRBD1. CDR1 SGDLS and CDR2 YYNGEE come from the germline V gene. The V gene end was trimmed by 4 bases and the J gene end by 0 bases; junction bases not matched to a gene: 8. This CDR3 is 16 amino acids long. In DNA form, the CDR3 reads TGTGCCAGCAGCAACGGGGGGACAGGGATCTCCTACGAGCAGTACTTC. It yields the protein CASSNGGTGISYEQYF.

The CDR3 loop is CAWSSGGKKKLFF. CDR3 sequence (DNA): TGTGCCTGGAGTTCGGGGGGTAAAAAAAAACTGTTTTTT. The chain joins TRBV30 to TRBJ1-4; D may be TRBD1 (5 bases). The CDR3 length is 13 residues. Trimming took 2 bases from V and 9 from J, leaving 13 bases between them. In germline, CDR1 is GTSNPN, CDR2 SVGIG (reference sequence).

The chain is built from TRBV18 and TRBJ1-2, with a weak D call TRBD1 (6 bases). CDR1 KGHSH and CDR2 LQKENI come from the germline V gene. Between the trimmed V and J ends, which lost 0 bases and 8 bases, there was a span of 10 bases. The length of the CDR3 is 13 residues. DNA of the CDR3: TGTGCCAGCTCACCACCTTGGGGGCTCGGCTACACCTTC. As protein: CASSPPWGLGYTF.

The rearrangement joins TRBV7-8 to TRBJ1-3, with a possible D match to TRBD1 (5 bases). The CDR3 sequence is 16 residues long. Germline values: CDR1 SGHVS, CDR2 FQNEAQ. Trimming took off 1 base at V and 0 bases at J, with 10 bases between the two ends. The CDR3 is CASSLGQQNSGNTIYF. As DNA, the CDR3 is TGTGCCAGCAGCTTAGGACAGCAAAACTCTGGAAACACCATATATTTT.

DNA for the CDR3: TGTGCCACTCCGGACAGCCTTGAAAAACTGTTTTTT. Its protein product is CATPDSLEKLFF. V is TRBV21-1 and J is TRBJ1-4; TRBD1 was called by the table and not checked on the DNA. TRBV21-1 is a pseudogene segment. The CDR3 runs 12 residues.

The chain combines TRBV29-1 with TRBJ2-7, with D possibly matching TRBD1 (6 bases). V was clipped by 4 bases and J by 3 bases, with 10 bases between them. CDR3 length: 12 residues. Germline V gene lookup returns CDR1 SQVTM and CDR2 ANQGSEA. DNA for the CDR3: TGCAGCGTTGGGCAGGGGTTCTACGAGCAGTACTTC. Amino acids: CSVGQGFYEQYF.

The chain uses TRBV15 and TRBJ2-1; 7 nucleotides line up with TRBD1. From germline, CDR1 is LNHNV and CDR2 YYDKDF (reference sequence). The length of the CDR3 is 14 residues. Trimming removed 4 bases from V and 5 bases from J; junction bases left unmatched: 5. The CDR3, as DNA: TGTGCCACCAGCAACCGGGACAGTAACAATGAGCAGTTCTTC. Amino acid sequence: CATSNRDSNNEQFF.

Notes on this clone: The junction does not match germline at one end; this may be a read error. The CDR3 sequence: CAISEGTGGNAEAFF. Here the CDR3 DNA reads TGTGCCATCAGTGAGGGGACAGGCGGGAACGCTGAAGCTTTCTTT. The chain uses TRBV10-3 and TRBJ1-1; the match to TRBD1 covers 8 bases. The CDR3 runs 15 residues. From germline, CDR1 is ENHRY and CDR2 SYGVKD.

The chain employs TRBV19 and TRBJ1-1; D ambiguous. V was trimmed by 3 bases and J by 1 base, leaving 21 bases between them. The germline V gene encodes CDR1 LNHDA and CDR2 SQIVND (reference sequence). This CDR3 comprises 18 residues. The CDR3 coding sequence is TGTGCCAGTAGTATGGGTATAAGAGGGCCGAGATCGAACACTGAAGCTTTCTTT. This gives the protein CASSMGIRGPRSNTEAFF.

V usage is TRBV6-2 or TRBV6-3 and J usage is TRBJ2-1, with 7 bases aligning to TRBD2. Germline trimming cut 2 bases from V and 10 bases from J; bases unmatched to any gene: 8. Germline V gene sequence: CDR1 MNHEY, CDR2 SVGEGT. The CDR3 has 14 amino acids. This CDR3 reads CASSYRGVDPEQFF. In DNA, the CDR3 is TGTGCCAGCAGTTACCGGGGGGTGGACCCGGAGCAGTTCTTC.

The chain is built from TRBV15 and TRBJ1-5, with D possibly TRBD1 on 5 matching bases. Trimming cost V 0 bases and J 1 base, with 13 bases left between them. Per germline, CDR1 LNHNV and CDR2 YYDKDF (reference sequence). The CDR3 is made up of 17 amino acids. The CDR3 loop reads CATSRDPGGTSNQPQHF. The CDR3 DNA is TGTGCCACCAGCAGAGATCCCGGGGGAACGAGCAATCAGCCCCAGCATTTT.

This clone has a handful of counts. The chain employs TRBV10-3 and TRBJ1-2; D is perhaps TRBD1 (5 bases). Between the trimmed V and J ends, which lost 4 bases and 1 base, there was a span of 28 bases. CDR1 and CDR2 from the germline V gene are ENHRY and SYGVKD. The CDR3 contains 20 residues. CDR3 nucleotides: TGTGCCATCAGTGGGTCCCCTACCGGGGGTCTTAGGCTGGGTAACTATGGCTACACCTTC. Its protein is CAISGSPTGGLRLGNYGYTF.

On this clone: The same CDR3 can be traced to other DNA sequences in this sample. The CDR3 DNA is TGTGCCAGCAGCGTAGGGGCAACGGGGGGCACTGAAGCTTTCTTT. Encoded protein: CASSVGATGGTEAFF. The chain uses TRBV9 and TRBJ1-1, with TRBD1 as a possible D gene (5 bases). V was trimmed by 0 bases and J by 4 bases, leaving 13 bases between them. Germline values: CDR1 SGDLS, CDR2 YYNGEE. The CDR3 loop spans 15 amino acids.

This chain uses TRBV10-1 with TRBJ2-1, with 7 bases aligning to TRBD1. V was pared by 6 bases and J by 1 base, with 9 bases of the junction left unmatched. CDR1 WNHNN and CDR2 SYGVQD come from the germline V gene (reference sequence). CDR3 size: 16 residues. CDR3 amino acids: CASSARQGGSYNEQFF. Written as DNA, the CDR3 is TGCGCCAGCAGCGCGCGACAGGGCGGGTCCTACAATGAGCAGTTCTTC.

The genes are TRBV6-6 and TRBJ1-5, with 9 positions matching TRBD1. This CDR3 comprises 17 residues. The germline gives CDR1 MNHNY, CDR2 SVGAGI (reference sequence). With V trimmed by 5 bases and J by 1 base, 9 bases remained unmatched. Written as DNA, the CDR3 is TGTGCCAGCAGTCCCACAGGGGGCTTAGGGAGCAATCAGCCCCAGCATTTT. It codes for CASSPTGGLGSNQPQHF.

The chain employs TRBV25-1 and TRBJ1-1, with TRBD1 as a possible D gene (6 bases). CDR1 and CDR2 (germline): MGHDK, SYGVNS. The V end was cut by 8 bases, the J end by 6 bases, with 16 bases between. This CDR3 is 13 amino acids long. CDR3 in amino acids: CASLGALSAEAFF. In nucleotides, the CDR3 is TGTGCCAGCTTGGGGGCTCTGAGCGCTGAAGCTTTCTTT.

About this clone itself: Other DNA sequences in the same sample also yield this CDR3. The V and J genes are TRBV29-1 and TRBJ1-5; a weak D match, TRBD1 (5 bases). The length of the CDR3 is 13 residues. Germline values: CDR1 SQVTM, CDR2 ANQGSEA. V lost 4 bases and J lost 3, with 10 bases in between. In DNA, the CDR3 is TGCAGCGTTGCGGGGGGAAACAATCAGCCCCAGCATTTT. Protein product: CSVAGGNNQPQHF.

This clone was observed a single time. The V and J genes are TRBV5-1 and TRBJ1-1; weak D call: TRBD1 (6 bases). CDR1 is SGHRS and CDR2 is YFSETQ in the germline V gene. The length of the CDR3 is 14 residues. The V gene lost 5 bases and the J gene lost 1 base, with 12 bases spanning the gap. The CDR3 protein is CASRSMTGNTEAFF. For the CDR3, the DNA is TGCGCCAGCAGATCGATGACAGGGAACACTGAAGCTTTCTTT.

This sequence joins TRBV14 and TRBJ1-2; 8 nucleotides agree with TRBD1. J gave up 4 bases and V 1 base, and 8 bases lay outside the gene matches. Germline CDR1 is SGHDN and CDR2 is FVKESK. The CDR3 spans 16 residues. As DNA, the CDR3 is TGTGCCAGCAGCCAAGGGACAGGGAGACTTGTCTATGGCTACACCTTC. Translated, it gives CASSQGTGRLVYGYTF.

The gene calls are TRBV11-2 and TRBJ1-4, with D possibly TRBD1 on 6 matching bases. This CDR3 has 16 residues. Trimming stripped 5 bases from V and 8 bases from J, with 21 bases between. Looked up from germline, CDR1 is SGHAT and CDR2 is FQNNGV. The chain's CDR3 is CASSPPLHRVGEKLFF. The CDR3 DNA reads as TGTGCCAGCAGCCCGCCCCTCCACAGGGTTGGGGAAAAACTGTTTTTT.

The J gene is TRBJ1-5, the V gene TRBV28, with TRBD1 as a possible D gene (6 bases). Germline assignment: CDR1 MDHEN and CDR2 SYDVKM. The CDR3 runs 17 residues. Trimming took 3 bases from V and 7 from J, leaving 22 bases between them. The CDR3 loop is CASSFGGATQSGQPQHF. The CDR3 DNA follows: TGTGCCAGCAGTTTTGGGGGGGCTACCCAGTCGGGGCAGCCCCAGCATTTT.

V gene TRBV5-1 combines with J gene TRBJ1-2, with a possible D match to TRBD1 (6 bases). Trimming pared 1 base from V and 3 bases from J, leaving 13 bases between. Germline V gene data show CDR1 as SGHRS and CDR2 as YFSETQ. The CDR3 contains 15 residues. The CDR3 DNA sequence: TGCGCCAGCAGCTTGTATAGGGGGTCTCACTATGGCTACACCTTC. Its translation: CASSLYRGSHYGYTF.

As for this clone: This sample also contains other DNA sequences that code for the same CDR3. The chain uses TRBV6-5 and TRBJ2-7, with D maybe TRBD2 (5 bases). The V gene's germline CDR1 is MNHEY and CDR2 SVGAGI. The CDR3 loop spans 15 amino acids. The ends were cut back, 0 bases at V and 0 bases at J, with 9 bases in the middle. CDR3 bases: TGTGCCAGCAGTTACTCGAGCGGCAGCTCCTACGAGCAGTACTTC. This gives the protein CASSYSSGSSYEQYF.

This chain uses TRBV19 with TRBJ2-7; unclear D gene. This CDR3 spans 12 amino acids. V was cut by 8 bases and J by 4 bases, with 12 bases left in between. CDR1 LNHDA and CDR2 SQIVND come from the germline V gene (reference sequence). This CDR3 reads CASSTSGYEQYF. DNA of the CDR3: TGTGCCAGTTCAACCTCGGGTTACGAGCAGTACTTC.